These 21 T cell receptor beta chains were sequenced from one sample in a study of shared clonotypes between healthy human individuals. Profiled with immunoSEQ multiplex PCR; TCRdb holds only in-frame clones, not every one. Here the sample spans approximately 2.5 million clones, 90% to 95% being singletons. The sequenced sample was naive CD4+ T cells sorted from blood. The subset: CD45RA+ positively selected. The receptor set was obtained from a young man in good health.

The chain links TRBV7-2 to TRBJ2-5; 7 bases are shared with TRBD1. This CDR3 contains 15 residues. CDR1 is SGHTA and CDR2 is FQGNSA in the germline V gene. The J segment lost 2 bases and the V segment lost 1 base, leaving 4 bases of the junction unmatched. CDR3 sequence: CASSLVGTVQETQYF. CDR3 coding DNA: TGTGCCAGCAGCTTAGTCGGGACAGTTCAAGAGACCCAGTACTTC.

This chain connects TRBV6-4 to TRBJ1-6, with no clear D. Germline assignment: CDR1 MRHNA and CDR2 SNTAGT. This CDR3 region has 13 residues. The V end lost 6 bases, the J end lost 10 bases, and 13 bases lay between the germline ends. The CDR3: CASRDGPGSPLHF. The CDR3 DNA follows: TGTGCCAGCAGGGATGGGCCAGGATCACCCCTCCACTTT.

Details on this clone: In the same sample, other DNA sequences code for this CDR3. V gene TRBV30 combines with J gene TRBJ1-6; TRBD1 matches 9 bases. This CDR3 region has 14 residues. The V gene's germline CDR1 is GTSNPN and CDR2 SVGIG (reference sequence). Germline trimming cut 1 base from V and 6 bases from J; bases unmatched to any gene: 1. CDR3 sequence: CAWSAGQGNSPLHF. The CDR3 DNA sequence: TGTGCCTGGAGTGCGGGACAGGGTAATTCACCCCTCCACTTT. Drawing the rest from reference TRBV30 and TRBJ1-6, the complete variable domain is SQTIHQWPATLVQPVGSPLSLECTVEGTSNPNLYWYRQAAGRGLQLLFYSVGIGQISSEVPQNLSASRPQDRQFILSSKKLLLSDSGFYLCAWSAGQGNSPLHFGNGTRLTVT.

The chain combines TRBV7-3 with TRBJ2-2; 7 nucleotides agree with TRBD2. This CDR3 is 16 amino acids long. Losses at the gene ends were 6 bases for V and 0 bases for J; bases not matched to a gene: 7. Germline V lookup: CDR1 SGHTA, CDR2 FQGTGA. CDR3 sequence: CASSSYTSANTGELFF. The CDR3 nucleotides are TGTGCCAGCAGTTCCTACACTAGCGCGAACACCGGGGAGCTGTTTTTT. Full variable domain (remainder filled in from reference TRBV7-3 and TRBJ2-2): GAGVSQTPSNKVTEKGKYVELRCDPISGHTALYWYRQSLGQGPEFLIYFQGTGAADDSGLPNDRFFAVRPEGSVSTLKIQRTERGDSAVYLCASSSYTSANTGELFFGEGSRLTVL.

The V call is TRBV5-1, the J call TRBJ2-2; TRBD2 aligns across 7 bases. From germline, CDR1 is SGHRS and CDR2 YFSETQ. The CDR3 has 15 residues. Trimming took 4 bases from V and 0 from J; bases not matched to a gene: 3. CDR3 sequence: CASSSGTTNTGELFF. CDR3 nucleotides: TGCGCCAGCAGCAGCGGGACGACGAACACCGGGGAGCTGTTTTTT.

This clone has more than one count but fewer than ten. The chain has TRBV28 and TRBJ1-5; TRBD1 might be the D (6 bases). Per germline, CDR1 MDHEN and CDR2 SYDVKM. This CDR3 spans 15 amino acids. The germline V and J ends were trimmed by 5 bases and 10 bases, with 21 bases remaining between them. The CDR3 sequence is CASSPNRAPYRPQHF. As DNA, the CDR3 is TGTGCCAGCAGTCCTAACAGGGCTCCGTACAGACCCCAGCATTTT.

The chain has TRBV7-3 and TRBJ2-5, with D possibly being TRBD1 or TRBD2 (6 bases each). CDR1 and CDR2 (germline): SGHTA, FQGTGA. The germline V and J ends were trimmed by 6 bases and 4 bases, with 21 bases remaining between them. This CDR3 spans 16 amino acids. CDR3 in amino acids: CASSYFGGPIRETQYF. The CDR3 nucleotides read TGTGCCAGCAGTTATTTCGGGGGCCCGATACGAGAGACCCAGTACTTC.

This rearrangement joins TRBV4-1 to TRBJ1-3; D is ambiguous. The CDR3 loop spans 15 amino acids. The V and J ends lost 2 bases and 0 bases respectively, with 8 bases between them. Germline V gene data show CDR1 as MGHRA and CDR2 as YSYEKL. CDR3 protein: CASSQFSDSGNTIYF. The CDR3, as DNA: TGCGCCAGCAGCCAATTTAGCGACTCTGGAAACACCATATATTTT.

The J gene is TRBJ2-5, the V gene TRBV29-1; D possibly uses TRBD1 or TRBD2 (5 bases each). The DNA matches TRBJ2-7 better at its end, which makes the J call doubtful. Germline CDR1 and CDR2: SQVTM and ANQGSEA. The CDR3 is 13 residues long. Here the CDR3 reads CSVRDAGPYEQYF. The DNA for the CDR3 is TGCAGCGTGAGGGACGCTGGCCCCTACGAGCAGTACTTC.

The CDR3 loop reads CASNEMGAGNTGELFF. For the CDR3, the DNA is TGCGCCAGCAATGAAATGGGAGCAGGGAACACCGGGGAGCTGTTTTTT. The J gene is TRBJ2-2, the V gene TRBV5-1; maybe TRBD2 (5 bases). The CDR3 totals 16 residues. V lost 6 bases, J lost 1 base, and 16 bases lay in between. Germline V gene sequence: CDR1 SGHRS, CDR2 YFSETQ. Combining the CDR3 with reference TRBV5-1 and TRBJ2-2 gives the whole variable domain KAGVTQTPRYLIKTRGQQVTLSCSPISGHRSVSWYQQTPGQGLQFLFEYFSETQRNKGNFPGRFSGRQFSNSRSEMNVSTLELGDSALYLCASNEMGAGNTGELFFGEGSRLTVL.

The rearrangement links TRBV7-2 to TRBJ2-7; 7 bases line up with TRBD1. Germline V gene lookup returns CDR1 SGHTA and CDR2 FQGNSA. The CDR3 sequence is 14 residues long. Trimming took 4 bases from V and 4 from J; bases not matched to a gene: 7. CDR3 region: CASSSRQGQYEQYF. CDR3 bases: TGTGCCAGCAGCTCAAGACAGGGTCAATACGAGCAGTACTTC. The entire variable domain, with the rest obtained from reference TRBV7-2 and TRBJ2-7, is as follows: GAGVSQSPSNKVTEKGKDVELRCDPISGHTALYWYRQSLGQGLEFLIYFQGNSAPDKSGLPSDRFSAERTGGSVSTLTIQRTQQEDSAVYLCASSSRQGQYEQYFGPGTRLTVT.

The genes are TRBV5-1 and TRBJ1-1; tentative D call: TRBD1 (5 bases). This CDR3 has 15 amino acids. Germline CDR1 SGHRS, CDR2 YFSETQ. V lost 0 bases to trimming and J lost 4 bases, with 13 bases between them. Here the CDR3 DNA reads TGCGCCAGCAGCTTGGTAGAACCGGGGACCACTGAAGCTTTCTTT. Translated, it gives CASSLVEPGTTEAFF.

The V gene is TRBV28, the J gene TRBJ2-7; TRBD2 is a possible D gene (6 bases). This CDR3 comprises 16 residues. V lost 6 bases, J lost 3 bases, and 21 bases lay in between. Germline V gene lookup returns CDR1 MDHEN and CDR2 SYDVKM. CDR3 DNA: TGTGCCAGCAGACAAACCGCCGGGAGAGGGGACTACGAGCAGTACTTC. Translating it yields CASRQTAGRGDYEQYF.

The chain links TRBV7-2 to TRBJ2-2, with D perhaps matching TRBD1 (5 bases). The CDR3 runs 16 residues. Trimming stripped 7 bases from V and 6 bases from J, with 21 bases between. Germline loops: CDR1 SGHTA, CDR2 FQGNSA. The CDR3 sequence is CASTTPTQGSSGELFF. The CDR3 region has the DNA TGTGCCAGCACCACCCCGACCCAGGGATCCTCCGGGGAGCTGTTTTTT.

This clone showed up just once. In DNA, the CDR3 is TGCGCCAGCAGCCTGGAAGGGGGGGGCGAACAGCCCCAGCATTTT. It encodes CASSLEGGGEQPQHF. J is TRBJ1-5 and V is TRBV5-1, with D tentatively TRBD1 (6 bases). V lost 4 bases to trimming and J lost 7 bases, with 18 bases between them. Germline V gives CDR1 SGHRS, CDR2 YFSETQ. This CDR3 is 15 amino acids long. Full variable domain (rest looked up from reference TRBV5-1 and TRBJ1-5): KAGVTQTPRYLIKTRGQQVTLSCSPISGHRSVSWYQQTPGQGLQFLFEYFSETQRNKGNFPGRFSGRQFSNSRSEMNVSTLELGDSALYLCASSLEGGGEQPQHFGDGTRLSIL.

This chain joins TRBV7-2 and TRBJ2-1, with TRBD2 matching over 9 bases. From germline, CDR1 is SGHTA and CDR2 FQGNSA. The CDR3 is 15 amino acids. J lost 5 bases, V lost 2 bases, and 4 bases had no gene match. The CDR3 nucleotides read TGTGCCAGCAGCTTAACTAGCGGGCTAAACAATGAGCAGTTCTTC. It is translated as CASSLTSGLNNEQFF.

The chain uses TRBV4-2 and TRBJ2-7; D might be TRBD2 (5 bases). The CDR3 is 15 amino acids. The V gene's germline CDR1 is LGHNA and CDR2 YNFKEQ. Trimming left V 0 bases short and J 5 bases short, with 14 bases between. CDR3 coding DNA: TGTGCCAGCAGCCAAGATCCCGGGGTGTTCAACGAGCAGTACTTC. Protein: CASSQDPGVFNEQYF.

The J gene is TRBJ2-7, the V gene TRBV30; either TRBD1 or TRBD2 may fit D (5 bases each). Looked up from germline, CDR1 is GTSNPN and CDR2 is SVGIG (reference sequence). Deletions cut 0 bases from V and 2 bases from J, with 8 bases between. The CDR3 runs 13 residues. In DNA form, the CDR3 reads TGTGCCTGGAGTGTAGGGACGGCCTACGAGCAGTACTTC. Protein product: CAWSVGTAYEQYF.

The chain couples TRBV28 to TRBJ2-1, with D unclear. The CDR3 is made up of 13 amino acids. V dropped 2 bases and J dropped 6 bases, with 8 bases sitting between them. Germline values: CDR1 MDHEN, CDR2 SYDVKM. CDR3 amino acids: CASSLDAPNEQFF. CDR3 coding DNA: TGTGCCAGCAGTTTAGACGCCCCCAATGAGCAGTTCTTC.

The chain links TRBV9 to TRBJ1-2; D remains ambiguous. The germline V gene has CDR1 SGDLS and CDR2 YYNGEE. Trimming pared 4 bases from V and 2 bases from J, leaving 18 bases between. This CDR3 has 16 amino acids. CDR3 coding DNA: TGTGCCAGCAGCCCCCAAGGGCTAACGCTCAACTATGGCTACACCTTC. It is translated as CASSPQGLTLNYGYTF. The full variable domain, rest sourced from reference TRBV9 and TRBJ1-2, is DSGVTQTPKHLITATGQRVTLRCSPRSGDLSVYWYQQSLDQGLQFLIQYYNGEERAKGNILERFSAQQFPDLHSELNLSSLELGDSALYFCASSPQGLTLNYGYTFGSGTRLTVV.

CDR3 bases: TGTGCCAGCAAGGGCGGGGGAACGAACACCGGGGAGCTGTTTTTT. Its translation: CASKGGGTNTGELFF. J is TRBJ2-2 and V is TRBV2; TRBD2 matches at 7 bases. The CDR3 extends over 15 amino acids. Germline loops: CDR1 SNHLY, CDR2 FYNNEI. The ends lost 7 bases at V and 0 bases at J; junction bases unmatched: 5.